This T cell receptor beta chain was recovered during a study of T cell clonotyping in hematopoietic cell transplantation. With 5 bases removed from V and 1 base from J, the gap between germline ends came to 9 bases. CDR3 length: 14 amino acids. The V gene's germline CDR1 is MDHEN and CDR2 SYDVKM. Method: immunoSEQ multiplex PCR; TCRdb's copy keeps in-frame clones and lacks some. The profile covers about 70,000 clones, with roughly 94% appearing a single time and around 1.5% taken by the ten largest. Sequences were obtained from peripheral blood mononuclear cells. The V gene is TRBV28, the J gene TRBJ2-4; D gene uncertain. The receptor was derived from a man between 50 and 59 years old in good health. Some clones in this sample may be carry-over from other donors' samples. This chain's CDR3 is CASSPPGAKNIQYF. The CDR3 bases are TGTGCCAGCAGTCCCCCCGGGGCCAAAAACATTCAGTACTTC. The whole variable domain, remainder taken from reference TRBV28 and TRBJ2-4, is DVKVTQSSRYLVKRTGEKVFLECVQDMDHENMFWYRQDPGLGLRLIYFSYDVKMKEKGDIPEGYSVSREKKERFSLILESASTNQTSMYLCASSPPGAKNIQYFGAGTRLSVL.